The T cell receptor (beta chain) under discussion was sequenced for a study of technical replicates of blood from four donors. CDR3 size: 13 residues. Some clones are missing from TCRdb's copy, which holds only in-frame ones; the method was immunoSEQ multiplex PCR. The table lists around 75,000 clones, 80% to 95% of them singletons. Material for sequencing was T cells isolated from PBMCs. The chain is built from TRBV21-1 and TRBJ2-2; no check of the table's D call, TRBD1, against the DNA was made. TRBV21-1 is termed a pseudogene. The TCR was taken from a human donor in good health. Here the CDR3 DNA reads TGTGCCAGCAGGCACAGGGGTACCGGGGAGCTGTTTTTT. Its protein product is CASRHRGTGELFF.